Below are 22 T cell receptor beta chains sequenced from a single sample in a study of technical replicates of blood from a few donors. Data came from immunoSEQ multiplex PCR; TCRdb stores just in-frame clones and leaves some out. The table has about 15,000 clones, around nine tenths seen once; the top ten hold 9% to 15%. Sequencing was done on a sample of PBMCs. Receptor source: a human donor in good health.

This clone was observed once. The J gene is TRBJ2-6, the V gene TRBV19; TRBD1 aligns across 10 bases. V shed 7 bases, J shed 0 bases, and the junction held 6 bases outside the gene matches. CDR1 is LNHDA and CDR2 is SQIVND in the germline V gene (reference sequence). This CDR3 has 17 residues. DNA of the CDR3: TGTGCCAGTAACGACAGGGGGCCTCTCTCTGGGGCCAACGTCCTGACTTTC. Translating gives CASNDRGPLSGANVLTF.

This chain links TRBV9 with TRBJ2-2; 10 bases are shared with TRBD2. The CDR3 has 16 amino acids. The germline CDR1 and CDR2 sequences are SGDLS and YYNGEE. Losses at the gene ends were 2 bases for V and 4 bases for J; bases not matched to a gene: 5. CDR3 sequence reads: CASSVWTSGVTGELFF. The CDR3 nucleotides are TGTGCCAGCAGCGTGTGGACTAGCGGAGTCACCGGGGAGCTGTTTTTT.

This clone is categorized as large. The CDR3 bases are TGTGCCAGCAGCTTGGGGGACAGGGGATACAATGAGCAGTTCTTC. Amino acid sequence: CASSLGDRGYNEQFF. This chain links TRBV5-6 with TRBJ2-1, with 10 bases identical to TRBD1. Per germline, CDR1 SGHDT and CDR2 YYEEEE. J gave up 4 bases and V 0 bases, and 1 base lay outside the gene matches. This CDR3 has 15 amino acids.

The chain uses TRBV7-9 and TRBJ2-3, with 7 bases lining up with TRBD1. Germline V gene lookup returns CDR1 SEHNR and CDR2 FQNEAQ (reference sequence). The CDR3 has 16 amino acids. Trimming took 5 bases from V and 0 from J; bases not matched to a gene: 8. The CDR3 bases are TGTGCCAGCAGCCGACCGACAGGGACAAGCACAGATACGCAGTATTTT. Its protein product is CASSRPTGTSTDTQYF.

This clone was observed once. The rearrangement links TRBV14 to TRBJ2-7, with a possible D match to TRBD2 (5 bases). CDR1 and CDR2 from the germline V gene are SGHDN and FVKESK. This CDR3 region has 14 residues. Trimming cost V 0 bases and J 3 bases, with 9 bases left between them. CDR3 bases: TGTGCCAGCAGCCAAGAGGTACTAGGCTACGAGCAGTACTTC. It translates to CASSQEVLGYEQYF.

J is TRBJ2-1 and V is TRBV7-3; 13 positions agree with TRBD2. The CDR3 is 18 residues long. The germline CDR1 and CDR2 sequences are SGHTA and FQGTGA. Trimming removed 0 bases from V and 7 bases from J; junction bases left unmatched: 9. The CDR3 coding sequence is TGTGCCAGCAGCTTAACGGCCGCCGGGACTAGCGGGAATAATGAGCAGTTCTTC. Translating gives CASSLTAAGTSGNNEQFF.

V is TRBV7-2 and J is TRBJ2-3; 7 bases fit TRBD2. In germline, CDR1 is SGHTA, CDR2 FQGNSA. The V gene end was trimmed by 4 bases and the J gene end by 0 bases; junction bases not matched to a gene: 13. The length of the CDR3 is 18 residues. The CDR3 DNA follows: TGTGCCAGCAGCTATCCCCCTTTTGGGACTAAGAGCACAGATACGCAGTATTTT. It specifies CASSYPPFGTKSTDTQYF.

This chain joins TRBV18 and TRBJ2-6; D is unclear. The CDR3 totals 16 residues. V lost 4 bases and J 0 bases, leaving 10 bases between the germline ends. Germline V CDR1 and CDR2: KGHSH, LQKENI. The CDR3: CASSRGVTSGANVLTF. CDR3 coding DNA: TGTGCCAGCTCACGAGGAGTGACCTCTGGGGCCAACGTCCTGACTTTC.

This chain uses TRBV5-1 with TRBJ2-3; 9 positions match TRBD2. This CDR3 has 15 amino acids. V trimming: 4 bases; J trimming: 0 bases; junction bases outside the gene matches: 3. The germline V gene encodes CDR1 SGHRS and CDR2 YFSETQ. The CDR3 loop is CASSHTSGSTDTQYF. CDR3 in DNA: TGCGCCAGCAGCCACACTAGCGGGAGCACAGATACGCAGTATTTT.

A few counts support this clone. The CDR3 nucleotides are TGTGCCAGCAGTGAGCGACCTGCGGGGCACGAGCAGTACTTC. Translation: CASSERPAGHEQYF. V and J are TRBV6-1 and TRBJ2-7, with D possibly TRBD2 on 6 matching bases. The ends were cut back, 3 bases at V and 5 bases at J, with 14 bases in the middle. Germline V gene sequence: CDR1 MNHNS, CDR2 SASEGT. This CDR3 region has 14 residues.

The CDR3 DNA is TGTGCCTGGAGTAAGTTCGGGACTAGCGGCTCCTACGAGCAGTACTTC. Its translation: CAWSKFGTSGSYEQYF. The rearrangement links TRBV30 to TRBJ2-7; 11 bases are a match to TRBD2. Germline loops: CDR1 GTSNPN, CDR2 SVGIG (reference sequence). Trimming took 2 bases from V and 0 from J; bases not matched to a gene: 6. The CDR3 spans 16 residues.

This chain connects TRBV7-2 to TRBJ2-1; the D is unclear. The V gene's germline CDR1 is SGHTA and CDR2 FQGNSA. This CDR3 contains 15 residues. Trimming took off 2 bases at V and 7 bases at J, with 15 bases between the two ends. The CDR3 region has the DNA TGTGCCAGCAGCTTATTAAAACCTATTCGTAATGAGCAGTTCTTC. Protein: CASSLLKPIRNEQFF.

This rearrangement joins TRBV19 to TRBJ1-5; D gene unclear. Trimming removed 3 bases from V and 5 bases from J, with 5 bases in between. There are 12 residues in the CDR3. Germline V gene lookup returns CDR1 LNHDA and CDR2 SQIVND (reference sequence). CDR3 amino acids: CASSIGDQPQHF. The CDR3 region has the DNA TGTGCCAGTAGTATCGGGGATCAGCCCCAGCATTTT.

The chain recombines TRBV7-8 with TRBJ2-2; a possible D gene is TRBD1 (6 bases). The CDR3 is 15 amino acids. V was cut by 2 bases and J by 5 bases, with 12 bases left in between. From germline, CDR1 is SGHVS and CDR2 FQNEAQ. In DNA, the CDR3 is TGTGCCAGCAGCTTATTTTTAGGGGGTACCGGGGAGCTGTTTTTT. The encoded protein is CASSLFLGGTGELFF.

The chain couples TRBV7-9 to TRBJ1-1, with no clear D. The CDR3 is 17 residues long. The V gene lost 4 bases and the J gene lost 1 base, with 19 bases spanning the gap. Germline V gene sequence: CDR1 SEHNR, CDR2 FQNEAQ (reference sequence). The CDR3 reads CASSSATNLAENTEAFF. As DNA, the CDR3 is TGTGCCAGCAGCTCAGCAACCAACCTCGCGGAGAACACTGAAGCTTTCTTT.

The J gene is TRBJ2-1, the V gene TRBV7-9, with 11 nucleotides matching TRBD2. V lost 6 bases, J lost 2 bases, and 6 bases stayed unmatched. Germline V gene data show CDR1 as SEHNR and CDR2 as FQNEAQ (reference sequence). The CDR3 consists of 16 residues. CDR3 bases: TGTGCCAGCAGTTCGACTAGCGGGGACACCTACAATGAGCAGTTCTTC. Translation: CASSSTSGDTYNEQFF.

The chain uses TRBV5-1 and TRBJ2-3; TRBD1 aligns across 10 bases. V trimming: 2 bases; J trimming: 4 bases; junction bases outside the gene matches: 7. The CDR3 is 16 amino acids. CDR1 and CDR2 from the germline V gene are SGHRS and YFSETQ. CDR3 coding DNA: TGCGCCAGCAGCTTTACCGGGACAGGGGAGTCAGATACGCAGTATTTT. Its protein product is CASSFTGTGESDTQYF. Looking up the rest from reference TRBV5-1 and TRBJ2-3 gives the full variable domain: KAGVTQTPRYLIKTRGQQVTLSCSPISGHRSVSWYQQTPGQGLQFLFEYFSETQRNKGNFPGRFSGRQFSNSRSEMNVSTLELGDSALYLCASSFTGTGESDTQYFGPGTRLTVL.

The sample holds one count of this clone. The chain links TRBV19 to TRBJ2-5, with 8 bases matching TRBD2. The V gene end was trimmed by 9 bases and the J gene end by 2 bases; junction bases not matched to a gene: 8. From germline, CDR1 is LNHDA and CDR2 SQIVND (reference sequence). The CDR3 sequence is 14 residues long. The CDR3 DNA reads as TGTGCCAGCCGACCTACGGGAGGGCAAGAGACCCAGTACTTC. Amino acid sequence: CASRPTGGQETQYF.

V is TRBV6-6 and J is TRBJ2-5; possibly TRBD2 for D (6 bases). CDR1 and CDR2 from the germline V gene are MNHNY and SVGAGI (reference sequence). The length of the CDR3 is 15 residues. V was clipped by 4 bases and J by 2 bases, with 14 bases between them. CDR3 in DNA: TGTGCCAGCAGTTCCACCCCGGGGGTACAAGAGACCCAGTACTTC. Translated, it gives CASSSTPGVQETQYF.

The chain links TRBV19 to TRBJ2-2; TRBD1 aligns across 8 bases. V dropped 7 bases and J dropped 6; count of bases not matched to a gene: 7. Germline V lookup: CDR1 LNHDA, CDR2 SQIVND (reference sequence). The CDR3 is 14 residues long. The CDR3 coding sequence is TGTGCCAGTACCGACAGGGGAAGGGCCGGGGAGCTGTTTTTT. Encoded protein: CASTDRGRAGELFF.

This chain joins TRBV7-3 and TRBJ2-7; 7 nucleotides agree with TRBD1. There are 13 residues in the CDR3. From germline, CDR1 is SGHTA and CDR2 FQGTGA. The V gene end was trimmed by 5 bases and the J gene end by 3 bases; junction bases not matched to a gene: 4. Here the CDR3 DNA reads TGTGCCAGCAGCCGGGACAGCGGCTACGAGCAGTACTTC. As protein: CASSRDSGYEQYF.

The chain links TRBV27 to TRBJ1-5; TRBD1 might be the D (5 bases). CDR3 length equals 14 residues. V gave up 0 bases and J gave up 7 bases, with 10 bases separating them. Germline V lookup: CDR1 MNHEY, CDR2 SMNVEV (reference sequence). The CDR3 sequence: CASSLSGVGQPQHF. CDR3 DNA: TGTGCCAGCAGTTTATCAGGGGTGGGACAGCCCCAGCATTTT.